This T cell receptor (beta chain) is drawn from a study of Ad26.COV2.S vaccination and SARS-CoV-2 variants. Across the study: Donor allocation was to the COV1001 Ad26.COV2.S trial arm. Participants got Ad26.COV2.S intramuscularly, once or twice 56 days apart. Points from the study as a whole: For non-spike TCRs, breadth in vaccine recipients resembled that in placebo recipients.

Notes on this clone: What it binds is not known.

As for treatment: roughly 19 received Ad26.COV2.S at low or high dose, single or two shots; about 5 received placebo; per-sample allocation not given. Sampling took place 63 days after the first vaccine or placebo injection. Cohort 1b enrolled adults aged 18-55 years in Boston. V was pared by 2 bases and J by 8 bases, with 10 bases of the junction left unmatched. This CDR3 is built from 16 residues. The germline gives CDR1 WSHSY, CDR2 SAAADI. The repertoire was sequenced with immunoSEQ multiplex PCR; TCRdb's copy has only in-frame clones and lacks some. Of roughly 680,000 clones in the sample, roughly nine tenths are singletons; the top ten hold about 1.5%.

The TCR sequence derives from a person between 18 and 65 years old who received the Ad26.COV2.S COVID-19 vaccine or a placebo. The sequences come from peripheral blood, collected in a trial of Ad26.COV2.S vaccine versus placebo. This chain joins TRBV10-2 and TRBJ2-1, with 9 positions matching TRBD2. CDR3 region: CASSERGLAGRHEQFF. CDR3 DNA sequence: TGCGCCAGCAGTGAGAGGGGGCTAGCGGGACGGCATGAGCAGTTCTTC.